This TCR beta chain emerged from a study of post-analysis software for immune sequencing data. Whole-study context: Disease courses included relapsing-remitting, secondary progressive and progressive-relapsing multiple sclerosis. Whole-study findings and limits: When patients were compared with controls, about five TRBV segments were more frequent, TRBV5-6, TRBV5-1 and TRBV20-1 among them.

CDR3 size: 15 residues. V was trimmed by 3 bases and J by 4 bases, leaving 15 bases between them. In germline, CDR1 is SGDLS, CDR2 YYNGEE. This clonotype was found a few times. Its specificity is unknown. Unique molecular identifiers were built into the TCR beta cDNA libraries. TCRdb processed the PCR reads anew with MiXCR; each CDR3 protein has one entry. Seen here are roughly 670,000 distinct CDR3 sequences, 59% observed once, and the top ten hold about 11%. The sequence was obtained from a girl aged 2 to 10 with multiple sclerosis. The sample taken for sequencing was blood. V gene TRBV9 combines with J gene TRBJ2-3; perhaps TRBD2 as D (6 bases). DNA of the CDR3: TGTGCCAGCAGCGGTCCCGGAGGGCCCTCAGATACGCAGTATTTT. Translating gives CASSGPGGPSDTQYF. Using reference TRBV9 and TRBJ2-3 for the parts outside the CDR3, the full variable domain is DSGVTQTPKHLITATGQRVTLRCSPRSGDLSVYWYQQSLDQGLQFLIQYYNGEERAKGNILERFSAQQFPDLHSELNLSSLELGDSALYFCASSGPGGPSDTQYFGPGTRLTVL.